This TCR beta chain derives from a study of cytotoxic CD8 clonotypes in ibrutinib-treated CLL. Study-wide context: The average sample held roughly 250,000 productive templates and about 99,000 productive rearrangements.

Looked up from germline, CDR1 is SGHNT and CDR2 is YYREEE (reference sequence). V shed 4 bases and J shed 3 bases, with 13 bases lying between them. The CDR3 extends over 14 amino acids. The protocol was immunoSEQ multiplex PCR, while the TCRdb copy is restricted to in-frame clones and leaves out a portion. The sample records 130,000 or so clones, 70% to 80% being singletons. A note on this clone: The antigen remains undetermined.

Points from the study as a whole: Clonality at baseline surpassed age-matched healthy donors and tracked circulating CD8+ T-cell counts.

Cryopreserved PBMCs provided 2 to 2.5 micrograms of genomic DNA for the TCR beta libraries. The starting material was PBMCs, obtained after 12 months of ibrutinib treatment. The chain carries TRBV5-4 and TRBJ1-1; tentatively, D is TRBD1 (5 bases). This receptor was obtained from a human donor with chronic lymphocytic leukemia. The CDR3 loop is CASSHRQGDTEAFF. The CDR3 bases are TGTGCCAGCAGCCACCGCCAGGGTGACACTGAAGCTTTCTTT.